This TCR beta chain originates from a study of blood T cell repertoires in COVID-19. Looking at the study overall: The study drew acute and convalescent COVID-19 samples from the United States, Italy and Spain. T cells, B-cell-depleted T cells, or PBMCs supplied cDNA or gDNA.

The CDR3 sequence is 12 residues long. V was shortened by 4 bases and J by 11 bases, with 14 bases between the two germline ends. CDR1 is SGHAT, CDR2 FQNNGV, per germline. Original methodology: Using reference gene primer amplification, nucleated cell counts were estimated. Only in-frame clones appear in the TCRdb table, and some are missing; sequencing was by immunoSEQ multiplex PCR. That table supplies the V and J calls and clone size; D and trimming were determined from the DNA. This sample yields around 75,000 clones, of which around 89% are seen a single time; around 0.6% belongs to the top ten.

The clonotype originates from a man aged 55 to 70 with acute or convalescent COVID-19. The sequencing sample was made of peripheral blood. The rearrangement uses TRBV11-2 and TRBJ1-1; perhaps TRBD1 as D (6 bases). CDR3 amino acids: CASSSTGFSAFF. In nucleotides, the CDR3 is TGTGCCAGCAGCTCTACAGGGTTTTCCGCTTTCTTT. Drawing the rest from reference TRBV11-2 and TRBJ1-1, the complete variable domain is EAGVAQSPRYKIIEKRQSVAFWCNPISGHATLYWYQQILGQGPKLLIQFQNNGVVDDSQLPKDRFSAERLKGVDSTLKIQPAKLEDSAVYLCASSSTGFSAFFGQGTRLTVV.